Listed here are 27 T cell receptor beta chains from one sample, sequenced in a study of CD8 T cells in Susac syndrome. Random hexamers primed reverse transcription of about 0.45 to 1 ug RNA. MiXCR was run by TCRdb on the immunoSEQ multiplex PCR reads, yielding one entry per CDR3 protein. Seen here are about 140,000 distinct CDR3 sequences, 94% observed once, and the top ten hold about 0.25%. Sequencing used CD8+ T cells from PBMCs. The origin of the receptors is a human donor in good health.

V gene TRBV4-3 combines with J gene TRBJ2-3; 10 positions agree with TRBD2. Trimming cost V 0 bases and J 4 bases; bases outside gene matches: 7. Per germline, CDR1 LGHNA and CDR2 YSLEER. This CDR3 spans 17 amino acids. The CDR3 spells CASSQESAGGSADTQYF. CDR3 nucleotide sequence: TGCGCCAGCAGCCAAGAGTCAGCGGGAGGGTCCGCAGATACGCAGTATTTT.

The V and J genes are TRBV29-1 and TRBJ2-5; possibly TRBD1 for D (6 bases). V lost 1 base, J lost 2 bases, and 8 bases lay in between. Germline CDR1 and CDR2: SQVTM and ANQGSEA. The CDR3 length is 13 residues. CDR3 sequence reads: CSVEGQVQETQYF. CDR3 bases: TGCAGCGTTGAAGGACAGGTACAAGAGACCCAGTACTTC.

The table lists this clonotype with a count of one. CDR3 coding DNA: TGTGCCAGCAGACCGGGACTAGCAGAGACCATTGAGCAGTTCTTC. This gives the protein CASRPGLAETIEQFF. The J gene is TRBJ2-1, the V gene TRBV27; 9 bases line up with TRBD2. The CDR3 consists of 15 residues. Per germline, CDR1 MNHEY and CDR2 SMNVEV (reference sequence). After removal of 6 bases from V and 9 bases from J, the junction contained 12 bases not matched to a gene.

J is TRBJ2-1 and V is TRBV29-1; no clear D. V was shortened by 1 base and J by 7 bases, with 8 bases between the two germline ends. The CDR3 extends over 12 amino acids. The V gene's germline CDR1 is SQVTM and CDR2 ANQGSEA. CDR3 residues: CSVEVGWNEQFF. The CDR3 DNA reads TGCAGCGTTGAAGTGGGGTGGAATGAGCAGTTCTTC.

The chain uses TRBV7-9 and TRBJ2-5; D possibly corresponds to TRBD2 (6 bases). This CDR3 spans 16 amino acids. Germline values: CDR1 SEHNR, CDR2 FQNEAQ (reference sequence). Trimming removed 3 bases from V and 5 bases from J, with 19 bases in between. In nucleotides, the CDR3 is TGTGCCAGCAGCTTCCTTGGACTCGGGGGTGGGGAGACCCAGTACTTC. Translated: CASSFLGLGGGETQYF.

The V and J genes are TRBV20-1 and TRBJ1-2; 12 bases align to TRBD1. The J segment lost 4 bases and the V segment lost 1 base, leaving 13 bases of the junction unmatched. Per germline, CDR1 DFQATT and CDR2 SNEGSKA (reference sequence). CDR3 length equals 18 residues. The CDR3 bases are TGCAGTGCTAGAGCCTTCCGGGACAGGGGGCGCCTCGGCTATGGCTACACCTTC. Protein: CSARAFRDRGRLGYGYTF.

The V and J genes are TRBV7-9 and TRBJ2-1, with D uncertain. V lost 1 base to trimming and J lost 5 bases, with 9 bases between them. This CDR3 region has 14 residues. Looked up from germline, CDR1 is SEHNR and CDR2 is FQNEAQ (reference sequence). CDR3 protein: CASSLVLGHNEQFF. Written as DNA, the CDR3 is TGTGCCAGCAGCTTAGTTCTGGGCCACAATGAGCAGTTCTTC. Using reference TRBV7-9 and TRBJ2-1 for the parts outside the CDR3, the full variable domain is DTGVSQNPRHKITKRGQNVTFRCDPISEHNRLYWYRQTLGQGPEFLTYFQNEAQLEKSRLLSDRFSAERPKGSFSTLEIQRTEQGDSAMYLCASSLVLGHNEQFFGPGTRLTVL.

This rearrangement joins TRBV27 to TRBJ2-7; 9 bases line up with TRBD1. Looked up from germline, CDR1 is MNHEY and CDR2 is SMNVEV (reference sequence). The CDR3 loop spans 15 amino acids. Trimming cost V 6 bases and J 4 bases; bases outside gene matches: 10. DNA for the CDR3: TGTGCCAGCAGCCGAGCCAGGGACAGGGCGTACGAGCAGTACTTC. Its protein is CASSRARDRAYEQYF.

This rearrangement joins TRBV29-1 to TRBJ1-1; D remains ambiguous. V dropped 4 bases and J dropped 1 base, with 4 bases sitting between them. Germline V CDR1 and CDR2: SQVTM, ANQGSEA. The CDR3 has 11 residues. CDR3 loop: CSVGTNTEAFF. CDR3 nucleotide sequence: TGCAGCGTTGGAACGAACACTGAAGCTTTCTTT.

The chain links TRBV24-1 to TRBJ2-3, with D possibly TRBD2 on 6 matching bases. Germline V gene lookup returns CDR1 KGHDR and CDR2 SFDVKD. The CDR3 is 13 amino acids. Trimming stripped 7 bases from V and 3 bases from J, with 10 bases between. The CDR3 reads CATRRGGTDTQYF. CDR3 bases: TGTGCCACCAGGAGAGGAGGGACAGATACGCAGTATTTT.

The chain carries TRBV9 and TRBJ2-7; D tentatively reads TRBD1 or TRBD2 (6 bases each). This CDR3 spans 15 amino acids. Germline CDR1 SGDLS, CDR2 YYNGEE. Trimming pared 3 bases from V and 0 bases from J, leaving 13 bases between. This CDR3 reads CASSEGGWSSYEQYF. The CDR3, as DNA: TGTGCCAGCAGCGAGGGGGGCTGGAGCTCCTACGAGCAGTACTTC. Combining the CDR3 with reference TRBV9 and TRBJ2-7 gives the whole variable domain DSGVTQTPKHLITATGQRVTLRCSPRSGDLSVYWYQQSLDQGLQFLIQYYNGEERAKGNILERFSAQQFPDLHSELNLSSLELGDSALYFCASSEGGWSSYEQYFGPGTRLTVT.

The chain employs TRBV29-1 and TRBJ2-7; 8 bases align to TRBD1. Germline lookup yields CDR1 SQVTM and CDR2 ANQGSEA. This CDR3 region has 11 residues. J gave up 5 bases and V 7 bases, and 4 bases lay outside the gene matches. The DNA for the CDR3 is TGCAGCGCTGGACAGGGAGACGAGCAGTACTTC. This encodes CSAGQGDEQYF.

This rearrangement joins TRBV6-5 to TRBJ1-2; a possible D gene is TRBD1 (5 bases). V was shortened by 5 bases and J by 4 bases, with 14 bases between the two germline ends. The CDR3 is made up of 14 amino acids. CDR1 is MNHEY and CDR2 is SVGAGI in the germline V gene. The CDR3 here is CASSGPQGGYGYTF. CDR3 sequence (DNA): TGTGCCAGCAGTGGACCCCAGGGAGGCTATGGCTACACCTTC.

CDR3 nucleotides: TGTGCCGCCCGGGGGGGGTGGGACACAGATACGCAGTATTTT. Translation gives CAARGGWDTDTQYF. The chain carries TRBV27 and TRBJ2-3, with 8 bases fitting TRBD2. The CDR3 has 14 residues. Germline CDR1 reads MNHEY; CDR2 reads SMNVEV (reference sequence). V was clipped by 11 bases and J by 2 bases; unmatched bases: 9.

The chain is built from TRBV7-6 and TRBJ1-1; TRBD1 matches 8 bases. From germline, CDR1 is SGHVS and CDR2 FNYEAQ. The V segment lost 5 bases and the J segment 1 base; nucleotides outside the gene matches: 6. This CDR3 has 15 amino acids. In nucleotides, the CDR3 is TGTGCCAGCAGCCCATGGGACAGGTCGAACACTGAAGCTTTCTTT. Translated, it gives CASSPWDRSNTEAFF.

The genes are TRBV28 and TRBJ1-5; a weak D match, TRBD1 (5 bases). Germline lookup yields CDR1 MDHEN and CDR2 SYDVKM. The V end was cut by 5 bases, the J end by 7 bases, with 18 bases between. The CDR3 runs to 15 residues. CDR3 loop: CASSPRQGPMQPQHF. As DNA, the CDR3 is TGTGCCAGCAGTCCCCGGCAGGGACCAATGCAGCCCCAGCATTTT.

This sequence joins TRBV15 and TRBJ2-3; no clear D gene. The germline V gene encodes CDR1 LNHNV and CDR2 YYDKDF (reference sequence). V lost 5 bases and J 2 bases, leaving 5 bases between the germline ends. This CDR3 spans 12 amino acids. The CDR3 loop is CATSGNTDTQYF. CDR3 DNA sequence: TGTGCCACCAGCGGAAACACAGATACGCAGTATTTT. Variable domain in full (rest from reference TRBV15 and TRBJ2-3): DAMVIQNPRYQVTQFGKPVTLSCSQTLNHNVMYWYQQKSSQAPKLLFHYYDKDFNNEADTPDNFQSRRPNTSFCFLDIRSPGLGDTAMYLCATSGNTDTQYFGPGTRLTVL.

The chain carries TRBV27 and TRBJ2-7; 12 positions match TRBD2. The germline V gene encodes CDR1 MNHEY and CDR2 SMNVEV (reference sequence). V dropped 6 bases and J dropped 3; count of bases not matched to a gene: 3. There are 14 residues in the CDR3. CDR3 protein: CASSPGLAGYEQYF. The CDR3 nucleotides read TGTGCCAGCAGCCCGGGACTAGCGGGCTACGAGCAGTACTTC.

The chain's CDR3 is CASSSTGEAFF. DNA for the CDR3: TGTGCCAGCAGCTCAACGGGGGAAGCTTTCTTT. J is TRBJ1-1 and V is TRBV5-4, with D unclear. Germline V lookup: CDR1 SGHNT, CDR2 YYREEE (reference sequence). V gave up 3 bases and J gave up 8 bases, with 8 bases separating them. The CDR3 is made up of 11 amino acids.

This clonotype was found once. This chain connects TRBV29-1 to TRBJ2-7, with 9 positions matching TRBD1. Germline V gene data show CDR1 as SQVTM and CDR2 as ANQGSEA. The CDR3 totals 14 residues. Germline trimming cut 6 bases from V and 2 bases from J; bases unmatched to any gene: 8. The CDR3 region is CSVERDREPYEQYF. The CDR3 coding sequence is TGCAGCGTAGAAAGGGACAGGGAACCCTACGAGCAGTACTTC.

The chain's CDR3 is CASSRAYSGMEQFF. The CDR3 DNA reads TGTGCCAGCAGTCGCGCATATAGCGGCATGGAGCAGTTCTTC. This chain connects TRBV6-2 or TRBV6-3 to TRBJ2-1; possible D gene TRBD2, 6 bases. CDR3 length: 14 residues. Trimming removed 5 bases from V and 10 bases from J, with 18 bases in between. Germline CDR1 and CDR2: MNHEY and SVGEGT.

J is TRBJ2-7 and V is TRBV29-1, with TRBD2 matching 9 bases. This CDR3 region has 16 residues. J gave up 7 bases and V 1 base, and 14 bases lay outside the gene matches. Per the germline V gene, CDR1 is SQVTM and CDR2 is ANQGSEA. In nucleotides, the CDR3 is TGCAGCGTTGAAGCCCCTGCGGTAGCGGGAGTAGGGGAGCAGTACTTC. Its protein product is CSVEAPAVAGVGEQYF.

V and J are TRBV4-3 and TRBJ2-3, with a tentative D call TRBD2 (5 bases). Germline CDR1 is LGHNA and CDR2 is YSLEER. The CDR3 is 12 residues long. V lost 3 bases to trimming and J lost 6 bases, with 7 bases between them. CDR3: CASSHGGDTQYF. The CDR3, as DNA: TGCGCCAGCAGCCACGGAGGCGATACGCAGTATTTT.

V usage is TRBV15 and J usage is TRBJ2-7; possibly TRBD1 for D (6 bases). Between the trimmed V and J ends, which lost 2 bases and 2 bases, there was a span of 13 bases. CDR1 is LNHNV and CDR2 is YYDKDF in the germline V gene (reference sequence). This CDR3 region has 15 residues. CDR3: CATSRRGRQAYEQYF. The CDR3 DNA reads TGTGCCACCAGCAGAAGGGGGAGACAAGCCTACGAGCAGTACTTC.

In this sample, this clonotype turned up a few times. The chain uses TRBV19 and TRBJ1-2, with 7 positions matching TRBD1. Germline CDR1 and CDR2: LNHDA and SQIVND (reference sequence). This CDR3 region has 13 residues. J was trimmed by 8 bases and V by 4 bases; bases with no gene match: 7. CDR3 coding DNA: TGTGCCAGTAGTAGTACAGGGGCTGACGGCTACACCTTC. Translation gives CASSSTGADGYTF.

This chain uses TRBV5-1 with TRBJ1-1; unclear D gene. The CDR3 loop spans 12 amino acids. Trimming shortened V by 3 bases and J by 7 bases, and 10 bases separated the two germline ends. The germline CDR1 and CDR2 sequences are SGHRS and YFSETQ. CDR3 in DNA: TGCGCCAGCAGCTCGGGAACACTTGAAGCTTTCTTT. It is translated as CASSSGTLEAFF.

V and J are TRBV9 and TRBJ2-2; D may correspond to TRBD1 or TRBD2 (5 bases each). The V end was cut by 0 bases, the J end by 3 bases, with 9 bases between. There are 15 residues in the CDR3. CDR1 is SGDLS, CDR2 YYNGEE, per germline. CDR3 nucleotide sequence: TGTGCCAGCAGCGTAGGTGGGGGAGACACCGGGGAGCTGTTTTTT. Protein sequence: CASSVGGGDTGELFF. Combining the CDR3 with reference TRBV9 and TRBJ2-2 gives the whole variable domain DSGVTQTPKHLITATGQRVTLRCSPRSGDLSVYWYQQSLDQGLQFLIQYYNGEERAKGNILERFSAQQFPDLHSELNLSSLELGDSALYFCASSVGGGDTGELFFGEGSRLTVL.